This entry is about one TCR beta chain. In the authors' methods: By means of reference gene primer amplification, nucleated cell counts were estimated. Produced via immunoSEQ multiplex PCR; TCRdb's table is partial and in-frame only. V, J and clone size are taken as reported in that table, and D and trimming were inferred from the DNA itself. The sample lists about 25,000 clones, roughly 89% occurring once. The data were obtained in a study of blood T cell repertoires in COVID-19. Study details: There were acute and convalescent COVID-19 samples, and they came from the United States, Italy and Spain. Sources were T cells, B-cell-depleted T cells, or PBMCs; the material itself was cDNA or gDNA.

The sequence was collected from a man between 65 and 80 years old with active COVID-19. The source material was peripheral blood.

The CDR3 bases are TGCGCCAGCAGTATGGCTTTAGAGACCCAGTACTTC. Amino acids: CASSMALETQYF. The rearrangement uses TRBV5-1 and TRBJ2-5, with D hard to call. Trimming left V 5 bases short and J 4 bases short, with 9 bases between. The CDR3 is made up of 12 amino acids. Germline V lookup: CDR1 SGHRS, CDR2 YFSETQ.